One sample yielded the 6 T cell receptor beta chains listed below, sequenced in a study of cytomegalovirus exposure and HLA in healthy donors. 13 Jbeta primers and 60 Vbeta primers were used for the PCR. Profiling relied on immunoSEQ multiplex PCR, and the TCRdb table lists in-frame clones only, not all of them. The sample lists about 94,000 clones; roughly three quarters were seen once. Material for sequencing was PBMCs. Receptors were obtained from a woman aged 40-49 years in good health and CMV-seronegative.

CDR3 protein: CASSPPGLTYQETQYF. Here the CDR3 DNA reads TGTGCCAGCAGCCCGCCCGGACTTACGTACCAAGAGACCCAGTACTTC. This sequence joins TRBV4-2 and TRBJ2-5; D may be TRBD2 (5 bases). CDR1 LGHNA and CDR2 YNFKEQ come from the germline V gene. The CDR3 contains 16 residues. Trimming shortened V by 4 bases and J by 0 bases, and 15 bases separated the two germline ends.

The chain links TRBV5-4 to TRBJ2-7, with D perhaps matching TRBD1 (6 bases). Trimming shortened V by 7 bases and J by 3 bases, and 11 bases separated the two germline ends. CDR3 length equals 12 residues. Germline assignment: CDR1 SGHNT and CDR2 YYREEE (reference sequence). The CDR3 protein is CASGTGLYEQYF. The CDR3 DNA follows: TGTGCCAGCGGTACAGGGCTCTACGAGCAGTACTTC.

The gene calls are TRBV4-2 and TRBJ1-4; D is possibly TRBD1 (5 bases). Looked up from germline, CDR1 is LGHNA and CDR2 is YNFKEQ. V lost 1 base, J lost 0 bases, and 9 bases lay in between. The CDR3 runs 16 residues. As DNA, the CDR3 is TGTGCCAGCAGCCAAGCTCCAGGGTCAACTAATGAAAAACTGTTTTTT. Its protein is CASSQAPGSTNEKLFF.

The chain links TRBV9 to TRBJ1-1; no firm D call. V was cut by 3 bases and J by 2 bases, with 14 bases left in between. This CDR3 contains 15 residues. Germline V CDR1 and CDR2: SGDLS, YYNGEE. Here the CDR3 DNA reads TGTGCCAGCAGCGCTAGCACTACAATCAACACTGAAGCTTTCTTT. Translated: CASSASTTINTEAFF.

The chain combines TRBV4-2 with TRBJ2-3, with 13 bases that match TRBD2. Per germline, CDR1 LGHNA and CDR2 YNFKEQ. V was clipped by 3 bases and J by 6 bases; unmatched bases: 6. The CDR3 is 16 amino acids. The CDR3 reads CASSQEPGLAGDTQYF. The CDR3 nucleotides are TGTGCCAGCAGCCAGGAACCGGGACTAGCGGGGGATACGCAGTATTTT.

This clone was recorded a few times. The chain's CDR3 is CASSPGQGRYEQYF. The CDR3 DNA follows: TGTGCCAGCTCACCAGGGCAGGGCCGCTACGAGCAGTACTTC. The V gene is TRBV18, the J gene TRBJ2-7, with a possible D match to TRBD1 (5 bases). Germline V gives CDR1 KGHSH, CDR2 LQKENI. The CDR3 has 14 residues. Trimming pared 2 bases from V and 3 bases from J, leaving 11 bases between.